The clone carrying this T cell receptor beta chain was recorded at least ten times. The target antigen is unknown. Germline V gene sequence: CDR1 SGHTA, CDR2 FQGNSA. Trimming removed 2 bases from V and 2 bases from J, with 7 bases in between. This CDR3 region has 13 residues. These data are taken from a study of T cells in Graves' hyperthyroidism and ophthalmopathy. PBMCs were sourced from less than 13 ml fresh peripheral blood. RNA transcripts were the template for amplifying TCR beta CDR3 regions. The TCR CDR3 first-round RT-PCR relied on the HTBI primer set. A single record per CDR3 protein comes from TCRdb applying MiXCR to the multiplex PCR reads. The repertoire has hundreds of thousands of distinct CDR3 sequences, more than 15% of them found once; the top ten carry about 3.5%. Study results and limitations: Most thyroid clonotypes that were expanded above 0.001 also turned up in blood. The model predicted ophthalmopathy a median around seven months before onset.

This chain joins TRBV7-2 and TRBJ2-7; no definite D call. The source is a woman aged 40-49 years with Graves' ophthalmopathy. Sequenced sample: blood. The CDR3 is CASSLRQPYEQYF. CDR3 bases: TGTGCCAGCAGCTTAAGGCAGCCCTACGAGCAGTACTTC. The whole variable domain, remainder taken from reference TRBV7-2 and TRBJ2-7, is GAGVSQSPSNKVTEKGKDVELRCDPISGHTALYWYRQSLGQGLEFLIYFQGNSAPDKSGLPSDRFSAERTGGSVSTLTIQRTQQEDSAVYLCASSLRQPYEQYFGPGTRLTVT.